What follows are 5 T cell receptor beta chains derived from one specimen sequenced in a study of T-cell reconstitution after alpha-beta-depleted transplantation in children. Construction of the TCRbeta library involved unique molecular identifiers. In TCRdb, the PCR reads were re-called with MiXCR into one record per CDR3 protein. Of almost 500,000 distinct CDR3 sequences listed, roughly 10% were seen once; the top ten hold around 2%. The sample was PBMCs, taken before TCRalphabeta/CD19-depleted stem cell transplant. These receptors were collected from a child aged 2 to 10 with inherited bone marrow failure, due to receive a stem cell transplant.

This clonotype has a count of ten or more. The chain employs TRBV5-1 and TRBJ2-3; 10 bases match TRBD2. The V segment lost 1 base and the J segment 6 bases; nucleotides outside the gene matches: 5. The germline V gene encodes CDR1 SGHRS and CDR2 YFSETQ. The CDR3 has 15 residues. Written as DNA, the CDR3 is TGCGCCAGCAGCTTGATCGCTAGCGGGAGCGATACGCAGTATTTT. It codes for CASSLIASGSDTQYF.

The chain joins TRBV5-4 to TRBJ1-2, with 7 bases aligning to TRBD1. The CDR3 contains 15 residues. CDR1 is SGHNT and CDR2 is YYREEE in the germline V gene (reference sequence). Trimming took 4 bases from V and 4 from J; bases not matched to a gene: 10. The CDR3 protein is CASSQRQGGTYGYTF. The CDR3 region has the DNA TGTGCCAGCAGCCAACGACAGGGAGGGACCTATGGCTACACCTTC.

In regard to this clonotype: One end of the junction does not line up with germline, which may come from a read error. The V and J genes are TRBV12-3 or TRBV12-4 and TRBJ1-5; 8 nucleotides align to TRBD1. The CDR3 is 14 residues long. DNA of the CDR3: TGTGCCAGCAGTCTCGGACAGGGTAGTCAGCTCCAGCATTTT. Its protein is CASSLGQGSQLQHF.

This clonotype appeared a few times. J is TRBJ2-1 and V is TRBV2, with 8 nucleotides matching TRBD1. Germline V gene data show CDR1 as SNHLY and CDR2 as FYNNEI. The V gene end was trimmed by 6 bases and the J gene end by 4 bases; junction bases not matched to a gene: 8. This CDR3 is 15 amino acids long. CDR3 DNA: TGTGCCAGCAGCCTACAGGGGGATCGATACAATGAGCAGTTCTTC. Amino acids: CASSLQGDRYNEQFF.

This clonotype was recorded many times. The chain recombines TRBV20-1 with TRBJ2-1; no firm D call. The germline CDR1 and CDR2 sequences are DFQATT and SNEGSKA (reference sequence). CDR3 size: 12 residues. Trimming left V 4 bases short and J 5 bases short, with 9 bases between. CDR3 in amino acids: CSAIGPHNEQFF. DNA of the CDR3: TGCAGTGCTATTGGCCCGCACAATGAGCAGTTCTTC.